Sequencing of this TCR beta chain was carried out in a study of T-cell reconstitution after alpha-beta-depleted transplantation in children. General study points: Newly generated T cells supplied most T-cell counts and diversity one year post-transplant. About two months after transplant, alpha-beta T cells reportedly came from several hundred expanded graft clones. Surviving recipient T cells and thymic progenitors produced the high day-60 TCRbeta diversity seen in some patients.

The CDR3 runs to 15 residues. V trimming: 6 bases; J trimming: 6 bases; junction bases outside the gene matches: 12. From germline, CDR1 is SQVTM and CDR2 ANQGSEA. Researchers prepared the TCRbeta library using unique molecular identifiers, the study reports. TCRdb called the PCR reads again in MiXCR, with one record for every CDR3 protein. Here the sample spans almost 600,000 distinct CDR3 sequences, more than 20% being singletons. This clonotype has a handful of counts. No antigen is known for it. The rearrangement joins TRBV29-1 to TRBJ2-1, with 9 bases identical to TRBD2. This TCR came from a boy in the first two years of life with Wiskott-Aldrich syndrome, due to receive a stem cell transplant. Sequenced material: PBMCs, taken before TCRalphabeta/CD19-depleted stem cell transplant. The CDR3 nucleotides are TGCAGCGTCCCAGTCTCTAGCGGGATTATCAATGAGCAGTTCTTC. This encodes CSVPVSSGIINEQFF.